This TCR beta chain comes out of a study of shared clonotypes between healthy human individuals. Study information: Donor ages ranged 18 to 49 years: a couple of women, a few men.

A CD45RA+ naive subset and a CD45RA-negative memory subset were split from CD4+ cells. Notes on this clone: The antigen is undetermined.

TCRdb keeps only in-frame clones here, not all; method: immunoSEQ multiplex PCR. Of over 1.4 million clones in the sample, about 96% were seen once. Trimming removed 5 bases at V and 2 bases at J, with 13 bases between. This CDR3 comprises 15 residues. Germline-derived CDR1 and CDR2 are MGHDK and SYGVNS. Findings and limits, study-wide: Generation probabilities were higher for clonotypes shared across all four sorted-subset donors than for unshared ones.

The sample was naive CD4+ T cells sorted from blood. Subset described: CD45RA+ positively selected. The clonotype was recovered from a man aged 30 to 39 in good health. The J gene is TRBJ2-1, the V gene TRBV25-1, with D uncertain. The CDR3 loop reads CASSPTALPYNEQFF. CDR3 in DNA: TGTGCCAGCAGTCCGACTGCCCTACCCTACAATGAGCAGTTCTTC.